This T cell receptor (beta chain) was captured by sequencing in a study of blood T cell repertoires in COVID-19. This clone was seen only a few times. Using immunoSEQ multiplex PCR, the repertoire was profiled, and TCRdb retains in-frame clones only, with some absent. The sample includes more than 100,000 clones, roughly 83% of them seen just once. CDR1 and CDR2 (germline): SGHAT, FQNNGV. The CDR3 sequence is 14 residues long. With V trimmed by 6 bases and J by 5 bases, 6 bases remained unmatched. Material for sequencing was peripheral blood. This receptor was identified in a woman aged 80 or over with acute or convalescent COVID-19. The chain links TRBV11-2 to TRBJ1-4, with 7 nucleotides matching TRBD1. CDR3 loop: CASSPDRQNEKLFF. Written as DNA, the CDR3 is TGTGCCAGCAGTCCGGACAGGCAAAATGAAAAACTGTTTTTT.